This record covers a single T cell receptor beta chain. Its cognate antigen has yet to be identified. The library was built by means of the immunoSEQ multiplex PCR assay. Adaptive Biotechnologies carried out the TCRbeta CDR3 sequencing. As for how the authors treated the data: Repertoire similarity was assessed using the Chao-modified Jaccard index and the median clonotype overlap from 200 random subsamples at equal sample size. Similarity analyses used either productive nucleotide sequences or in silico-translated amino acid sequences. Repertoires were compared using hierarchical clustering with single linkage and t-SNE, both based on Chao-modified Jaccard distances. Repertoire diversity was quantified with the Renyi index, after sample size normalisation, across a range of alpha values. Held by TCRdb, this immuneACCESS table contains in-frame sequences only and omits some clones. Under half of the omission traces to an unresolved V gene where checked; the cause of the rest is unknown. The DNA gave D and trimming, while V, J and clone size come from that table. The table for this sample records 6,100 or so clones. 0.6% to 0.75% of the sample belongs to the ten largest clones.

The CDR3 covers 14 residues, taking in both the cysteine and the phenylalanine. DNA for this receptor is not on file. The germline V gene (reference sequence) specifies PRHDT as CDR1 and FYEKMQ as CDR2. These data are taken from a study of synovial regulatory T cells in juvenile arthritis (dated by TCRdb to the mid-2010s). Study-wide context: Among the sequenced patients, a few were classified as therapy-naive, methotrexate plus infliximab was given to one, methotrexate was given to several, and treatment information was unavailable for one. The TCR repertoire comparisons covered Treg and Teff subsets from approximately twelve JIA patients with active disease. Effector T cell subsets were also sequenced in the study cohort for comparisons, but only blood and synovial fluid Treg cells are covered by the Treg dataset alone. The study compared the TCRbeta CDR3 repertoires of blood iaTreg cells, other blood Treg cells and synovial fluid Treg cells taken from matched patient samples.

TCR repertoire donors were some 11 juvenile idiopathic arthritis patients with active disease who had not reached inactive disease, 3 polyarticular and 8 oligoarticular. The TCR-sequenced patients had a median age of approximately 11 years (range roughly 2.2-22.9) and median disease duration of about 7 years (range 0.2-19.1). The samples used for TCR repertoire analysis were collected at two centres in Italy. Peripheral blood mononuclear cells were isolated by Histopaque-1077 density gradient and cryopreserved in roughly 90% FCS with approximately 10% DMSO. Study-wide conclusions, independent of this receptor: Synovial Treg cells shared more CDR3 sequences with iaTreg cells than with other blood Treg cells; Chao-Jaccard similarity confirmed closer relation. iaTreg TCR repertoires were found to be largely private across patients and to partially overlap with synovial Teff and blood CPL repertoires. Lower TCR diversity was observed in blood iaTreg cells than in other blood Treg cells, consistent with antigen-driven expansion.

The chain is made from TRBV13 and TRBJ2-1. This receptor was obtained from a donor aged 2-29 years with juvenile idiopathic arthritis. Sequenced: Treg cells from blood. The label giving this sample's cell subset or site can be read as: remaining (HLA-DR-negative) circulating blood Treg cells. The CDR3 protein: CASSLAGTGNEQFF.